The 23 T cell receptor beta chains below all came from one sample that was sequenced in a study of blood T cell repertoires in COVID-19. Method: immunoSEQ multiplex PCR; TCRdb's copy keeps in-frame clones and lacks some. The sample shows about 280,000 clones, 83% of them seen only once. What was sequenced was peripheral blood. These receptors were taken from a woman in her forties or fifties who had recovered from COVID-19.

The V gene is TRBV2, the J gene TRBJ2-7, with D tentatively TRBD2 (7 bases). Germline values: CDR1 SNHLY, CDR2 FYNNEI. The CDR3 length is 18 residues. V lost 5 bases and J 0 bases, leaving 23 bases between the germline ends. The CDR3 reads CASSLKGWLGGDSYEQYF. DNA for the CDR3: TGTGCCAGCAGTCTGAAGGGATGGTTAGGGGGGGACTCCTACGAGCAGTACTTC.

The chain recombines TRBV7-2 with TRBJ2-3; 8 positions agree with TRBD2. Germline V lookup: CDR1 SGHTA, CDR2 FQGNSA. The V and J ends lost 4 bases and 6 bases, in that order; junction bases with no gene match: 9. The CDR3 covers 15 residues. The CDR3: CASSYSGARWDTQYF. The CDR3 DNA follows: TGTGCCAGCAGCTATAGCGGGGCGCGGTGGGATACGCAGTATTTT.

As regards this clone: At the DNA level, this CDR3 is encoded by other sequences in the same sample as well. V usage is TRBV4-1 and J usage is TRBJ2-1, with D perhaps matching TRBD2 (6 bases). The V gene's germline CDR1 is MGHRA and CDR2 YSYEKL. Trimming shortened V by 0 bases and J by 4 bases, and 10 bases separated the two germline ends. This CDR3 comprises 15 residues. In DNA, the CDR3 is TGCGCCAGCAGCCAAGATCGTGGGGGGTACAATGAGCAGTTCTTC. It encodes CASSQDRGGYNEQFF.

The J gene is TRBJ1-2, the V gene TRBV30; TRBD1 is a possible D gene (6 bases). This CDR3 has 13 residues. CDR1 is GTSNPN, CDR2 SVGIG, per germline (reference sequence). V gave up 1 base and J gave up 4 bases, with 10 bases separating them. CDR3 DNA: TGTGCCTGGAGTGAGACAGGTTTCTATGGCTACACCTTC. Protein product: CAWSETGFYGYTF.

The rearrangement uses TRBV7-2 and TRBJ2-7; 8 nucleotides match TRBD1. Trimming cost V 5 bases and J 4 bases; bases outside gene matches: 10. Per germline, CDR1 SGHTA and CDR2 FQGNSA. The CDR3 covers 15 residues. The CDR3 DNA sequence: TGTGCCAGCAGCCTCTCGACAGGGGTGGGGTACGAGCAGTACTTC. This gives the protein CASSLSTGVGYEQYF.

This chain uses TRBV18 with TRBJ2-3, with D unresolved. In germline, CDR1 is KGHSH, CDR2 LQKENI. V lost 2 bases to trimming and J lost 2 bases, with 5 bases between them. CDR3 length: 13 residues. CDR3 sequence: CASSPELTDTQYF. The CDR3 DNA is TGTGCCAGCTCACCAGAGCTCACAGATACGCAGTATTTT.

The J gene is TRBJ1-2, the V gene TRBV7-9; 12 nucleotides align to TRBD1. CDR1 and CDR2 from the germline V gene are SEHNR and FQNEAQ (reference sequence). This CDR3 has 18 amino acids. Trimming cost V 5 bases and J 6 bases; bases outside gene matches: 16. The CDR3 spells CASSETPGQGARGHGYTF. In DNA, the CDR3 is TGTGCCAGCAGCGAGACACCGGGACAGGGGGCGCGGGGGCATGGCTACACCTTC.

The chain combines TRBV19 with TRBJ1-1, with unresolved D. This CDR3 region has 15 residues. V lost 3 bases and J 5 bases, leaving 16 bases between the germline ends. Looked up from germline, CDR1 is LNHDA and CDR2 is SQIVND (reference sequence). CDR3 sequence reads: CASSMWDTGETEAFF. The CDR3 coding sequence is TGTGCCAGTAGTATGTGGGATACGGGAGAAACTGAAGCTTTCTTT.

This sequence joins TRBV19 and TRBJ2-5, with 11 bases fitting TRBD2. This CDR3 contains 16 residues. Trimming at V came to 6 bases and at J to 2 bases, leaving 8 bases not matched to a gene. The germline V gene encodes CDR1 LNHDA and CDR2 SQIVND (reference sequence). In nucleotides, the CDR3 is TGTGCCAGTAGCCCCAGCGGGACTAGCGGACAAGAGACCCAGTACTTC. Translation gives CASSPSGTSGQETQYF.

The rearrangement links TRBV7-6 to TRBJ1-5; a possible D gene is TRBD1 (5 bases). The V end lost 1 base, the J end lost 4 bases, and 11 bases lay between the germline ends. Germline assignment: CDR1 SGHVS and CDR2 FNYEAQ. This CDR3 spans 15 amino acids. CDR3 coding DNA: TGTGCCAGCAGCTTAGAGATACGGGGGAATCAGCCCCAGCATTTT. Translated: CASSLEIRGNQPQHF.

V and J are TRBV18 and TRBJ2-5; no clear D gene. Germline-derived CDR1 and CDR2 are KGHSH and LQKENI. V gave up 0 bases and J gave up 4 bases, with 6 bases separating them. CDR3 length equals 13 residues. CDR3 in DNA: TGTGCCAGCTCACCACCCCCGAGAGAGACCCAGTACTTC. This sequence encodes CASSPPPRETQYF.

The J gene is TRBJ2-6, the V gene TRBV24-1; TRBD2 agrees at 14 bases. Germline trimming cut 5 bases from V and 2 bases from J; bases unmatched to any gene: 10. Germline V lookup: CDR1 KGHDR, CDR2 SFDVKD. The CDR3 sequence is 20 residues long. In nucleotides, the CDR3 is TGTGCCACCAGTGCAGGGGGACTAGCGGGAGTAGTTGCTGGGGCCAACGTCCTGACTTTC. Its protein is CATSAGGLAGVVAGANVLTF.

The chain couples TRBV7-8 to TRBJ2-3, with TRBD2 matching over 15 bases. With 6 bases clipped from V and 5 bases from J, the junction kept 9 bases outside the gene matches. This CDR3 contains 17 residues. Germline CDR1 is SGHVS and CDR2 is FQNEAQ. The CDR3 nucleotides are TGTGCCAGCAGTTCGTGGACTAGCGGGAGGGGGGGAGATACGCAGTATTTT. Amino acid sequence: CASSSWTSGRGGDTQYF.

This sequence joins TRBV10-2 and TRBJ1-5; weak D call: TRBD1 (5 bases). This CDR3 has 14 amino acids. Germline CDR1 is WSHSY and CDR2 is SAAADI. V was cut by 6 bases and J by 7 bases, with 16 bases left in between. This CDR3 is CASSFGGGRQPQHF. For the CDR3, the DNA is TGCGCCAGCAGCTTTGGGGGGGGAAGGCAGCCCCAGCATTTT.

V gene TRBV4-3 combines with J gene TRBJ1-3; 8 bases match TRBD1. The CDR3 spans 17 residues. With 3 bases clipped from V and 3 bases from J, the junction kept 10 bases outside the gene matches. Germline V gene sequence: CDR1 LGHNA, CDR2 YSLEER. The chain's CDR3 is CASSQTGAASIGNTIYF. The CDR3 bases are TGCGCCAGCAGCCAGACAGGGGCGGCGTCGATTGGAAACACCATATATTTT.

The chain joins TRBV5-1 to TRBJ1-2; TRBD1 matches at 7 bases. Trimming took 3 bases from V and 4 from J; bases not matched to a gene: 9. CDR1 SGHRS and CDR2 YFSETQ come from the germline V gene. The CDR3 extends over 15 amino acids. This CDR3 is CASSSPGQTLYGYTF. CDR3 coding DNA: TGCGCCAGCAGCTCACCGGGACAGACCCTCTATGGCTACACCTTC.

The CDR3 here is CASSPTVYEQYF. The CDR3 nucleotides are TGTGCCAGCAGTCCGACAGTCTACGAGCAGTACTTC. This chain connects TRBV27 to TRBJ2-7; TRBD1 is a possible D gene (5 bases). The germline V gene encodes CDR1 MNHEY and CDR2 SMNVEV (reference sequence). The V end lost 5 bases, the J end lost 3 bases, and 8 bases lay between the germline ends. The CDR3 totals 12 residues.

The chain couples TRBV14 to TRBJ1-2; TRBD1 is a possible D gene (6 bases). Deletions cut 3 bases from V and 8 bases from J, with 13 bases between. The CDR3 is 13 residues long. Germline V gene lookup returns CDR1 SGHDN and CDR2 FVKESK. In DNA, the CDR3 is TGTGCCAGCAGCCACCGGGGGGCGGGAGGCTACACCTTC. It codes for CASSHRGAGGYTF.

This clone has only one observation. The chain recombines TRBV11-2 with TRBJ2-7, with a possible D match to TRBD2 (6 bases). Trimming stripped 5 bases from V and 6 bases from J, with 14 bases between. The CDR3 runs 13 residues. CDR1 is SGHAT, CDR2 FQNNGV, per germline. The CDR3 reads CASSRGEAGEQYF. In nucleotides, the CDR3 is TGTGCCAGCAGCCGAGGGGAGGCGGGCGAGCAGTACTTC.

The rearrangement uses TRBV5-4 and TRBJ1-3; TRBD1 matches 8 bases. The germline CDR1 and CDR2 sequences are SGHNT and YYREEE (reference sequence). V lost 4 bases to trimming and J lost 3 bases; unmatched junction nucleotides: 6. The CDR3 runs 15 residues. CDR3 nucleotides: TGTGCCAGCAGCCCGGACAGGGTCGGTGGAAACACCATATATTTT. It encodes CASSPDRVGGNTIYF.

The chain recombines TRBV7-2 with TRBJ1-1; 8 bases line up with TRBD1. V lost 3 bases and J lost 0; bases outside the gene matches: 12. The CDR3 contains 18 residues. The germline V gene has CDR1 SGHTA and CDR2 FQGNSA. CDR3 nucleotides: TGTGCCAGCAGCTTTCCAAGGACAGGGAAGGGGTTGAACACTGAAGCTTTCTTT. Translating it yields CASSFPRTGKGLNTEAFF. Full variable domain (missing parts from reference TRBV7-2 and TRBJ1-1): GAGVSQSPSNKVTEKGKDVELRCDPISGHTALYWYRQSLGQGLEFLIYFQGNSAPDKSGLPSDRFSAERTGGSVSTLTIQRTQQEDSAVYLCASSFPRTGKGLNTEAFFGQGTRLTVV.

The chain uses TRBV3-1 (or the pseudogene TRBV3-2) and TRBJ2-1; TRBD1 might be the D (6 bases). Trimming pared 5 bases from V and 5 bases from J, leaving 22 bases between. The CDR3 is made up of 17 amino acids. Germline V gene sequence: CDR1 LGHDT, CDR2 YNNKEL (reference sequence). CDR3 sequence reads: CASSTMASGTLDNEQFF. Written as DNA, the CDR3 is TGTGCCAGCAGCACAATGGCCTCCGGGACACTAGACAATGAGCAGTTCTTC.

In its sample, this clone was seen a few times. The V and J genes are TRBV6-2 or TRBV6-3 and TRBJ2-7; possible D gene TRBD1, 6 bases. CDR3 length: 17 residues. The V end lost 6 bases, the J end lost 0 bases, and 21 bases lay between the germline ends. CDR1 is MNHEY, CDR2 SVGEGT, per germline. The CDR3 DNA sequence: TGTGCCAGCAGCCGACCGCCGGGACAACGAACCTCCTACGAGCAGTACTTC. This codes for CASSRPPGQRTSYEQYF.